The 18 T cell receptor beta chains reported below all come from one sample, sequenced in a study of T cells in pancreatic ductal adenocarcinoma. The repertoire was sequenced with immunoSEQ multiplex PCR; TCRdb's copy has only in-frame clones and lacks some. The repertoire consists of 25,000 to 35,000 clones, with approximately 90% occurring once and the leading ten covering under 2.5%. The selected patients with pancreatic ductal adenocarcinoma had surgery but no neoadjuvant therapy. What was sequenced was PBMCs. The origin of the receptors is a human donor with pancreatic ductal adenocarcinoma.

This clone appeared once. This sequence joins TRBV10-3 and TRBJ2-3, with D perhaps matching TRBD2 (5 bases). The length of the CDR3 is 19 residues. Germline V gene lookup returns CDR1 ENHRY and CDR2 SYGVKD. V shed 4 bases and J shed 7 bases, with 30 bases lying between them. The CDR3 nucleotides are TGTGCCATCAGTGCCTCTGGTAGGCCGTGGGGAGTAGGCTCAAATACGCAGTATTTT. Translation: CAISASGRPWGVGSNTQYF.

This clone was seen more than once but under ten times. The genes are TRBV6-1 and TRBJ2-7; TRBD1 matches at 12 bases. The CDR3 covers 14 residues. Per the germline V gene, CDR1 is MNHNS and CDR2 is SASEGT. V was clipped by 7 bases and J by 5 bases; unmatched bases: 6. CDR3 bases: TGTGCCAGCACCGGGGGACAGGGGGCTGACGAGCAGTACTTC. Its protein is CASTGGQGADEQYF.

The chain employs TRBV28 and TRBJ2-2; D is possibly TRBD2 (5 bases). Germline-derived CDR1 and CDR2 are MDHEN and SYDVKM. The length of the CDR3 is 16 residues. The V and J ends lost 6 bases and 4 bases respectively, with 18 bases between them. CDR3 region: CASSPPEGRLTGELFF. In DNA form, the CDR3 reads TGTGCCAGCAGCCCCCCTGAGGGCAGACTCACCGGGGAGCTGTTTTTT. The full variable domain, with the rest looked up from reference TRBV28 and TRBJ2-2, is DVKVTQSSRYLVKRTGEKVFLECVQDMDHENMFWYRQDPGLGLRLIYFSYDVKMKEKGDIPEGYSVSREKKERFSLILESASTNQTSMYLCASSPPEGRLTGELFFGEGSRLTVL.

V is TRBV10-3 and J is TRBJ2-7; D is unclear. Germline CDR1 and CDR2: ENHRY and SYGVKD. V was shortened by 11 bases and J by 1 base, with 21 bases between the two germline ends. This CDR3 contains 15 residues. The CDR3 DNA follows: TGTGCCGCAGCCCGAGATCCCCGAAGGTCCTACGAGCAGTACTTC. Its protein product is CAAARDPRRSYEQYF.

The chain has TRBV6-5 and TRBJ2-5; TRBD1 agrees at 10 bases. With V trimmed by 0 bases and J by 5 bases, 6 bases remained unmatched. The CDR3 sequence is 16 residues long. Germline V lookup: CDR1 MNHEY, CDR2 SVGAGI. This chain's CDR3 is CASSYSPGQGFETQYF. CDR3 nucleotides: TGTGCCAGCAGTTACTCACCGGGACAGGGGTTCGAGACCCAGTACTTC.

The J gene is TRBJ2-7, the V gene TRBV7-8; D gene unclear. This CDR3 comprises 14 residues. Germline V CDR1 and CDR2: SGHVS, FQNEAQ. Trimming left V 0 bases short and J 3 bases short, with 9 bases between. CDR3 in DNA: TGTGCCAGCAGCTTAGCGCGAGGAAACTACGAGCAGTACTTC. Protein sequence: CASSLARGNYEQYF. Combining the CDR3 with reference TRBV7-8 and TRBJ2-7 gives the whole variable domain GAGVSQSPRYKVAKRGQDVALRCDPISGHVSLFWYQQALGQGPEFLTYFQNEAQLDKSGLPSDRFFAERPEGSVSTLKIQRTQQEDSAVYLCASSLARGNYEQYFGPGTRLTVT.

In this sample, this clone turned up once. The chain combines TRBV19 with TRBJ2-1; tentatively, D is TRBD2 (5 bases). The CDR3 has 13 residues. The germline V gene encodes CDR1 LNHDA and CDR2 SQIVND (reference sequence). V was cut by 3 bases and J by 7 bases, with 10 bases left in between. DNA for the CDR3: TGTGCCAGTAGTATCTCCCGGGGAAATGAGCAGTTCTTC. It yields the protein CASSISRGNEQFF. Based on the CDR3 plus reference TRBV19 and TRBJ2-1, the full variable domain is DGGITQSPKYLFRKEGQNVTLSCEQNLNHDAMYWYRQDPGQGLRLIYYSQIVNDFQKGDIAEGYSVSREKKESFPLTVTSAQKNPTAFYLCASSISRGNEQFFGPGTRLTVL.

The J gene is TRBJ2-3, the V gene TRBV19; D might be TRBD2 (6 bases). This CDR3 is 13 amino acids long. The germline CDR1 and CDR2 sequences are LNHDA and SQIVND (reference sequence). The V end lost 8 bases, the J end lost 5 bases, and 14 bases lay between the germline ends. The CDR3, as DNA: TGTGCCAGTTCCGGGACTTTGTTAGATACGCAGTATTTT. It translates to CASSGTLLDTQYF.

This clone was seen a handful of times. At the DNA level, this CDR3 is encoded by other sequences in the same sample as well. The chain has TRBV30 and TRBJ1-1; no reliable D call. The CDR3 is 12 amino acids. Germline CDR1 reads GTSNPN; CDR2 reads SVGIG (reference sequence). Trimming shortened V by 3 bases and J by 1 base, and 6 bases separated the two germline ends. The CDR3 region is CAWSRTNTEAFF. Here the CDR3 DNA reads TGTGCCTGGAGCCGAACGAACACTGAAGCTTTCTTT.

The chain combines TRBV19 with TRBJ2-2; D is perhaps TRBD1 (6 bases). This CDR3 contains 15 residues. Germline lookup yields CDR1 LNHDA and CDR2 SQIVND (reference sequence). The V end lost 5 bases, the J end lost 6 bases, and 16 bases lay between the germline ends. Here the CDR3 reads CASSLDRGSSGELFF. The DNA of the CDR3 is TGTGCCAGTAGTTTGGACAGAGGGAGTTCCGGGGAGCTGTTTTTT.

The chain is built from TRBV4-1 and TRBJ2-3; D perhaps matches TRBD2 (5 bases). Germline V CDR1 and CDR2: MGHRA, YSYEKL. This CDR3 is built from 16 residues. V dropped 4 bases and J dropped 4 bases, with 18 bases sitting between them. The CDR3 here is CASSRGPQLASDTQYF. The DNA for the CDR3 is TGCGCCAGCAGCCGAGGTCCCCAGCTAGCCTCAGATACGCAGTATTTT.

The CDR3 spells CAISASPNYGYTF. The CDR3 DNA is TGTGCCATCAGTGCGAGCCCTAACTATGGCTACACCTTC. V is TRBV10-3 and J is TRBJ1-2, with D unresolved. This CDR3 contains 13 residues. V dropped 4 bases and J dropped 0 bases, with 6 bases sitting between them. The germline V gene has CDR1 ENHRY and CDR2 SYGVKD.

The V and J genes are TRBV20-1 and TRBJ2-5; D uncertain. CDR1 is DFQATT, CDR2 SNEGSKA, per germline (reference sequence). V gave up 3 bases and J gave up 4 bases, with 6 bases separating them. The CDR3 extends over 11 amino acids. CDR3 nucleotide sequence: TGCAGTGCTAGGGTTGTAGAGACCCAGTACTTC. Amino acids: CSARVVETQYF.

The chain links TRBV2 to TRBJ2-3; no definite D call. CDR1 and CDR2 from the germline V gene are SNHLY and FYNNEI. Trimming cost V 5 bases and J 6 bases, with 15 bases left between them. CDR3 length equals 14 residues. The CDR3 spells CASSPPPRADTQYF. CDR3 bases: TGTGCCAGCAGTCCGCCCCCAAGGGCCGATACGCAGTATTTT.

The V call is TRBV29-1, the J call TRBJ2-6, with 7 bases that match TRBD2. V shed 4 bases, J shed 0 bases, and the junction held 6 bases outside the gene matches. The germline V gene encodes CDR1 SQVTM and CDR2 ANQGSEA. CDR3 length: 16 amino acids. CDR3 sequence: CSVARDYDSGANVLTF. The CDR3 DNA is TGCAGCGTTGCTCGGGACTACGACTCTGGGGCCAACGTCCTGACTTTC. The full variable domain, rest sourced from reference TRBV29-1 and TRBJ2-6, is SAVISQKPSRDICQRGTSLTIQCQVDSQVTMMFWYRQQPGQSLTLIATANQGSEATYESGFVIDKFPISRPNLTFSTLTVSNMSPEDSSIYLCSVARDYDSGANVLTFGAGSRLTVL.

This sequence joins TRBV11-2 and TRBJ1-1; TRBD1 matches 10 bases. There are 13 residues in the CDR3. Trimming took 5 bases from V and 5 from J; bases not matched to a gene: 2. CDR1 and CDR2 (germline): SGHAT, FQNNGV. The CDR3 DNA is TGTGCCAGCAGCCGGACAGGGGGGACTGAAGCTTTCTTT. Its protein is CASSRTGGTEAFF.

This clone has a single count. This chain connects TRBV2 to TRBJ2-7; no clear D gene. The V end lost 3 bases, the J end lost 0 bases, and 15 bases lay between the germline ends. Per the germline V gene, CDR1 is SNHLY and CDR2 is FYNNEI. The CDR3 consists of 16 residues. The CDR3 DNA reads TGTGCCAGCAGTGATGATAGGTACAGAAGCTCCTACGAGCAGTACTTC. Translated: CASSDDRYRSSYEQYF. The entire variable domain, with the rest obtained from reference TRBV2 and TRBJ2-7, is as follows: EPEVTQTPSHQVTQMGQEVILRCVPISNHLYFYWYRQILGQKVEFLVSFYNNEISEKSEIFDDQFSVERPDGSNFTLKIRSTKLEDSAMYFCASSDDRYRSSYEQYFGPGTRLTVT.

Only one count was recorded for this clone. V is TRBV4-1 and J is TRBJ2-5; D perhaps matches TRBD2 (5 bases). The CDR3 is 15 amino acids. Per the germline V gene, CDR1 is MGHRA and CDR2 is YSYEKL. Trimming took off 1 base at V and 5 bases at J, with 14 bases between the two ends. CDR3 sequence reads: CASSQGGVTRETQYF. DNA for the CDR3: TGCGCCAGCAGCCAAGGGGGAGTAACCAGGGAGACCCAGTACTTC.